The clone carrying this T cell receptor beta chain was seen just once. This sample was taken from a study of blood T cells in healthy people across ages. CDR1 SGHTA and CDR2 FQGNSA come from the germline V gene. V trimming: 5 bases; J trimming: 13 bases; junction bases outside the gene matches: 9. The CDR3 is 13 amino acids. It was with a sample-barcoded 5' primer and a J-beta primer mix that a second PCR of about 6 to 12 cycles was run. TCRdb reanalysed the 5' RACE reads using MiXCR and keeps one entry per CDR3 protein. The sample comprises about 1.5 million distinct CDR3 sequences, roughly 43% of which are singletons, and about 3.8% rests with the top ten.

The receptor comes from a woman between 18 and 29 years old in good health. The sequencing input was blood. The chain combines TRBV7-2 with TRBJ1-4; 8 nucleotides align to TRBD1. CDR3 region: CTSSTPQGAILFF. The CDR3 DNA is TGTACCAGCAGCACCCCGCAGGGGGCAATACTGTTTTTT.